The rows below give T cell receptor beta chains drawn from one sample of a study of identical twins. TCRdb called the 5' RACE reads again in MiXCR, with one record for every CDR3 protein. The sample has around 530,000 distinct CDR3 sequences, roughly 15% seen once; the top ten hold about 0.47%. These same data were also listed under a study on yellow fever vaccine responses in identical twins.

Sequenced input: CD4+ T cells sorted from blood. These receptors originate from a woman under 30 in good health. Each CDR3 is given with its conserved first and last residue. The D gene is left open where the match is weak. Some rows mark clone size as missing; the rest say once, few, many or name a class of expanded clone.

abundance | d_gene | j_gene | v_gene | CDR3aa | CDR3nt
few | NA | TRBJ2-3 | TRBV29-1 | CSIKGQGDTDTQYF | TGCAGCATCAAAGGGCAGGGTGATACAGATACGCAGTATTTT
NA | NA | TRBJ2-2 | TRBV28 | CASSYGTSYTGELFF | TGTGCCAGCAGTTACGGGACATCATACACCGGGGAGCTGTTTTTT
many | NA | TRBJ1-3 | TRBV12-3/TRBV12-4 | CASSKGLNTIYF | TGTGCCAGCAGCAAGGGCCTAAACACCATATATTTT
many | TRBD1 | TRBJ1-1 | TRBV24-1 | CATRGQGATEAFF | TGTGCCACCAGAGGACAGGGGGCGACTGAAGCTTTCTTT
NA | NA | TRBJ2-1 | TRBV24-1 | CATAKRDYNEQFF | TGTGCCACTGCGAAACGAGACTACAATGAGCAGTTCTTC
many | TRBD1 | TRBJ2-6 | TRBV7-9 | CASSPGQGAGGANVLTF | TGTGCCAGCAGCCCGGGACAGGGGGCTGGTGGGGCCAACGTCCTGACTTTC
NA | NA | TRBJ2-5 | TRBV20-1 | CSAVSSGETQYF | TGCAGTGCTGTATCATCGGGGGAGACCCAGTACTTC
many | NA | TRBJ2-5 | TRBV5-6 | CASSLNFQETQYF | TGTGCCAGCAGCTTGAACTTCCAAGAGACCCAGTACTTC
many | NA | TRBJ1-1 | TRBV12-3/TRBV12-4 | CASSSQIDTEAFF | TGTGCCAGCAGTTCTCAAATAGACACTGAAGCTTTCTTT
NA | TRBD2 | TRBJ2-2 | TRBV3-1 | CASSQIAGVSGELFF | TGTGCCAGCAGCCAGATAGCGGGAGTTAGCGGGGAGCTGTTTTTT
many | NA | TRBJ1-5 | TRBV12-3/TRBV12-4 | CASSSGDQPQHF | TGTGCCAGCAGTTCCGGAGATCAGCCCCAGCATTTT
NA | NA | TRBJ1-6 | TRBV29-1 | CSVLQGFDSPLHF | TGCAGCGTGCTTCAGGGGTTTGATTCACCCCTCCACTTT
NA | NA | TRBJ2-1 | TRBV4-1 | CASRTAAGVYNEQFF | TGCGCCAGCAGGACGGCAGCAGGAGTCTACAATGAGCAGTTCTTC
few | NA | TRBJ2-1 | TRBV5-6 | CASSTALVDEQFF | TGTGCCAGCAGCACCGCGTTGGTCGATGAGCAGTTCTTC
NA | TRBD1 | TRBJ2-5 | TRBV5-1 | CASSLGRTGGAETQYF | TGCGCCAGCAGCTTAGGGAGGACAGGGGGCGCTGAGACCCAGTACTTC
many | TRBD2 | TRBJ2-2 | TRBV20-1 | CSAMGGGSTGELFF | TGCAGTGCTATGGGCGGGGGATCCACCGGGGAGCTGTTTTTT
few | TRBD1 | TRBJ1-1 | TRBV7-9 | CASSDGQGRAFF | TGTGCCAGCAGCGACGGACAGGGACGAGCTTTCTTT
many | TRBD1 | TRBJ1-2 | TRBV29-1 | CSAPMTGGSTYGYTF | TGCAGCGCTCCTATGACAGGGGGCTCAACCTATGGCTACACCTTC
NA | TRBD2 | TRBJ2-5 | TRBV7-6 | CASTSGRAGETQYF | TGTGCCAGCACTAGCGGGAGGGCGGGAGAGACCCAGTACTTC
NA | TRBD2 | TRBJ2-1 | TRBV7-3 | CASSLRSSGFGNEQFF | TGTGCCAGCAGCTTGAGGTCTAGCGGGTTTGGGAATGAGCAGTTCTTC
few | NA | TRBJ1-2 | TRBV20-1 | CSATGQSYGYTF | TGCAGTGCCACTGGACAGAGCTATGGCTACACCTTC
NA | TRBD2 | TRBJ2-1 | TRBV6-5 | CASSYPSRKGLGISNEQFF | TGTGCCAGCAGTTACCCCTCCCGAAAGGGACTAGGTATCTCCAATGAGCAGTTCTTC
few | NA | TRBJ2-3 | TRBV20-1 | CSAGDTLEFTDTQYF | TGCAGTGCTGGGGACACCCTGGAGTTCACAGATACGCAGTATTTT
few | NA | TRBJ2-1 | TRBV6-2/TRBV6-3 | CASSPEPGAYNEQFF | TGTGCCAGCAGTCCAGAGCCGGGGGCCTACAATGAGCAGTTCTTC
NA | NA | TRBJ2-1 | TRBV20-1 | CSAKSRTESYNEQFF | TGCAGTGCTAAGTCCAGGACAGAATCCTACAATGAGCAGTTCTTC
NA | TRBD1 | TRBJ2-4 | TRBV6-1 | CASRGFGTGDIQYF | TGTGCCAGCAGGGGGTTCGGGACAGGGGACATTCAGTACTTC
many | TRBD2 | TRBJ2-7 | TRBV4-2 | CASSQGTSGISYEQYF | TGTGCCAGCAGCCAAGGGACTAGCGGGATCTCCTACGAGCAGTACTTC
NA | NA | TRBJ2-3 | TRBV20-1 | CSARPSYAQYF | TGCAGTGCTAGACCCTCTTATGCGCAGTATTTT
few | TRBD1 | TRBJ2-3 | TRBV5-1 | CASKRGLESPDTQYF | TGCGCCTCAAAGAGGGGGCTGGAAAGTCCAGATACGCAGTATTTT
NA | NA | TRBJ2-7 | TRBV10-3 | CAISPGGNEQYF | TGTGCCATCAGTCCTGGCGGGAACGAGCAGTACTTC
few | TRBD1 | TRBJ2-3 | TRBV10-3 | CAISESQGAETDTQYF | TGTGCCATCAGTGAGTCGCAGGGGGCCGAAACAGATACGCAGTATTTT
NA | TRBD2 | TRBJ2-1 | TRBV20-1 | CSARDRASGSRGLSSYNEQFF | TGCAGTGCTAGAGATAGGGCTAGCGGGAGTCGGGGCCTTAGCTCCTACAATGAGCAGTTCTTC
NA | NA | TRBJ2-5 | TRBV5-1 | CASSSGGPETQYF | TGCGCCAGCAGCTCCGGGGGCCCAGAGACCCAGTACTTC
NA | TRBD1 | TRBJ1-1 | TRBV6-6 | CATRGRGNPEAFF | TGTGCCACACGGGGCAGGGGGAATCCTGAAGCTTTCTTT
NA | NA | TRBJ1-5 | TRBV2 | CASSEGDSNQPQHF | TGTGCCAGCAGTGAGGGGGACAGCAATCAGCCCCAGCATTTT
few | NA | TRBJ1-1 | TRBV20-1 | CSVVRPAGMASEAFF | TGCAGTGTGGTCAGGCCAGCCGGGATGGCTTCTGAAGCTTTCTTT
NA | NA | TRBJ2-1 | TRBV5-1 | CASSSTIQGGNEQFF | TGCGCCAGCAGCTCGACAATCCAGGGAGGAAATGAGCAGTTCTTC
few | TRBD2 | TRBJ2-1 | TRBV3-1 | CASSFRGEYNEQFF | TGTGCCAGCAGTTTTCGGGGGGAGTACAATGAGCAGTTCTTC
few | NA | TRBJ2-4 | TRBV29-1 | CSIERSVSKNIQYF | TGCAGCATCGAGAGGTCAGTCTCCAAAAACATTCAGTACTTC
NA | NA | TRBJ2-5 | TRBV27 | CASSPARMVETQYF | TGTGCCAGCAGCCCCGCGAGGATGGTAGAGACCCAGTACTTC
NA | TRBD1 | TRBJ2-6 | TRBV27 | CASSTGVRTGANVLTF | TGTGCCAGCAGCACAGGGGTAAGGACCGGGGCCAACGTCCTGACTTTC
few | NA | TRBJ2-7 | TRBV2 | CASGHYEQYF | TGTGCCAGCGGACATTACGAGCAGTACTTC
NA | TRBD2 | TRBJ2-1 | TRBV20-1 | CSATRTSSYNEQFF | TGCAGTGCTACCCGGACTAGCTCCTACAATGAGCAGTTCTTC
few | TRBD2 | TRBJ2-1 | TRBV4-2 | CASSQDSGIPNEQFF | TGTGCCAGCAGCCAAGACAGCGGGATCCCCAATGAGCAGTTCTTC
NA | TRBD2 | TRBJ2-2 | TRBV7-2 | CASSPGLAGLNTGELFF | TGTGCCAGCAGTCCCGGACTAGCGGGGTTGAACACCGGGGAGCTGTTTTTT
NA | TRBD2 | TRBJ2-3 | TRBV20-1 | CSAREKSGGPSTDTQYF | TGCAGTGCTAGGGAGAAAAGCGGGGGACCTAGCACAGATACGCAGTATTTT
few | TRBD2 | TRBJ2-5 | TRBV5-4 | CASSSHTGGETQYF | TGTGCCAGCAGCTCCCACACGGGGGGGGAGACCCAGTACTTC